What follows are 13 T cell receptor beta chains derived from one specimen sequenced in a study of cytomegalovirus exposure and HLA in healthy donors. PCR employed 60 Vbeta and 13 Jbeta primers. TCRdb keeps only in-frame clones here, not all; method: immunoSEQ multiplex PCR. The sample includes some 100,000 clones, 76% seen only once; the top ten take just under 4%. Sequenced material: PBMCs. The receptors stem from a woman between 50 and 59 years old in good health and CMV-seropositive.

CDR3 nucleotide sequence: TGTGCCAGCAGTTGGAGCCTGAGCTCTGGAAACACCATATATTTT. As protein: CASSWSLSSGNTIYF. The chain carries TRBV27 and TRBJ1-3, with D hard to call. The germline gives CDR1 MNHEY, CDR2 SMNVEV (reference sequence). The CDR3 extends over 15 amino acids. Trimming took 4 bases from V and 0 from J, leaving 10 bases between them.

The chain is built from TRBV9 and TRBJ2-1, with 8 nucleotides matching TRBD1. With 0 bases clipped from V and 7 bases from J, the junction kept 9 bases outside the gene matches. Looked up from germline, CDR1 is SGDLS and CDR2 is YYNGEE. The CDR3 spans 16 residues. The CDR3 DNA is TGTGCCAGCAGCGTAGGAGGATTACGGACAGGGAATGAGCAGTTCTTC. The encoded protein is CASSVGGLRTGNEQFF.

The rearrangement uses TRBV7-9 and TRBJ2-1, with D maybe TRBD2 (5 bases). The CDR3 is 15 residues long. Germline CDR1 reads SEHNR; CDR2 reads FQNEAQ (reference sequence). V lost 10 bases, J lost 2 bases, and 18 bases lay in between. CDR3 bases: TGTGCCATCCCCCCCTCGGACTCACCCTACAATGAGCAGTTCTTC. It yields the protein CAIPPSDSPYNEQFF.

V and J are TRBV27 and TRBJ2-7, with unresolved D. CDR1 is MNHEY, CDR2 SMNVEV, per germline (reference sequence). Trimming took off 6 bases at V and 5 bases at J, with 14 bases between the two ends. The length of the CDR3 is 13 residues. CDR3 nucleotide sequence: TGTGCCAGCAGAAACAGTATTATCCACGAGCAGTACTTC. As protein: CASRNSIIHEQYF.

J is TRBJ1-3 and V is TRBV6-5; possible D gene TRBD1, 5 bases. Deletions cut 0 bases from V and 1 base from J, with 10 bases between. CDR3 length equals 16 residues. CDR1 and CDR2 from the germline V gene are MNHEY and SVGAGI. For the CDR3, the DNA is TGTGCCAGCAGTTACTCCCTGGGGGGGTCTGGAAACACCATATATTTT. Translated: CASSYSLGGSGNTIYF.

The chain carries TRBV4-1 and TRBJ1-2; 9 bases align to TRBD1. The CDR3 totals 13 residues. Per germline, CDR1 MGHRA and CDR2 YSYEKL. V lost 4 bases and J lost 7; bases outside the gene matches: 4. The CDR3 nucleotides are TGCGCCAGCAGCCTAAACAGGGGGCTTGGCTACACCTTC. It is translated as CASSLNRGLGYTF.

The V call is TRBV2, the J call TRBJ1-1; D ambiguous. Germline V gene sequence: CDR1 SNHLY, CDR2 FYNNEI. V lost 7 bases and J lost 7, with 13 bases in between. This CDR3 contains 12 residues. CDR3 coding DNA: TGTGCCAGCATCTTGACCGGGGTTGAAGCTTTCTTT. Its protein product is CASILTGVEAFF.

A remark on this clone: One junction end does not reproduce the germline sequence, and a read error may be involved. The chain recombines TRBV7-9 with TRBJ1-2; TRBD1 is a possible D gene (5 bases). This CDR3 contains 14 residues. Looked up from germline, CDR1 is SEHNR and CDR2 is FQNEAQ (reference sequence). CDR3 protein: CSSSLLQANVGYTF. Here the CDR3 DNA reads TGTTCCAGCAGCTTACTACAGGCAAACGTTGGCTACACCTTC. Combining the CDR3 with reference TRBV7-9 and TRBJ1-2 gives the whole variable domain DTGVSQNPRHKITKRGQNVTFRCDPISEHNRLYWYRQTLGQGPEFLTYFQNEAQLEKSRLLSDRFSAERPKGSFSTLEIQRTEQGDSAMYLCSSSLLQANVGYTFGSGTRLTVV.

The chain employs TRBV29-1 and TRBJ2-1; 8 nucleotides match TRBD2. In germline, CDR1 is SQVTM, CDR2 ANQGSEA. Trimming removed 2 bases from V and 2 bases from J; junction bases left unmatched: 2. The CDR3 consists of 14 residues. The CDR3 DNA is TGCAGCGTTGAACGGGGGGGCCCCTACAATGAGCAGTTCTTC. This translates into CSVERGGPYNEQFF.

This clone was seen just once. The chain is built from TRBV10-2 and TRBJ1-4, with D unresolved. Germline loops: CDR1 WSHSY, CDR2 SAAADI. Trimming shortened V by 5 bases and J by 8 bases, and 9 bases separated the two germline ends. The CDR3 has 12 residues. The DNA for the CDR3 is TGCGCCAGCAGTCCCTCCCCGGAAAAACTGTTTTTT. Its protein product is CASSPSPEKLFF.

The chain carries TRBV7-3 and TRBJ2-1, with D maybe TRBD2 (5 bases). V was shortened by 4 bases and J by 0 bases, with 10 bases between the two germline ends. The CDR3 has 15 amino acids. Germline V CDR1 and CDR2: SGHTA, FQGTGA. This CDR3 is CASSSTRSSYNEQFF. DNA for the CDR3: TGTGCCAGCAGCTCTACTAGGAGCTCCTACAATGAGCAGTTCTTC.

This chain joins TRBV4-2 and TRBJ1-1; the D is unclear. V was shortened by 6 bases and J by 1 base, with 9 bases between the two germline ends. Per the germline V gene, CDR1 is LGHNA and CDR2 is YNFKEQ. This CDR3 is 13 amino acids long. The CDR3: CASSLSENTEAFF. In DNA form, the CDR3 reads TGTGCCAGCAGTTTAAGCGAGAACACTGAAGCTTTCTTT.

This chain uses TRBV30 with TRBJ1-2; the D gene is possibly TRBD1 (6 bases). V lost 3 bases, J lost 7 bases, and 18 bases lay in between. CDR1 is GTSNPN and CDR2 is SVGIG in the germline V gene (reference sequence). CDR3 length: 14 amino acids. The chain's CDR3 is CAWSGLTGSFGYTF. Written as DNA, the CDR3 is TGTGCCTGGAGCGGACTTACAGGGTCTTTTGGCTACACCTTC.